This T cell receptor (beta chain) was observed in a study of T-cell reconstitution after alpha-beta-depleted transplantation in children. This clonotype was counted at least ten times. The germline gives CDR1 DFQATT, CDR2 SNEGSKA (reference sequence). V was clipped by 3 bases and J by 3 bases, with 18 bases between them. The CDR3 contains 16 residues. As it was prepared, the TCRbeta library received unique molecular identifiers. A single record per CDR3 protein comes from TCRdb applying MiXCR to the PCR reads. The sample has approximately 500,000 distinct CDR3 sequences, more than 9% seen once; the top ten hold 2%.

V gene TRBV20-1 combines with J gene TRBJ2-1, with D possibly being TRBD1 (5 bases). This receptor was taken from a child aged 2-9 years with inherited bone marrow failure, due to receive a stem cell transplant. The starting material was PBMCs, obtained before TCRalphabeta/CD19-depleted stem cell transplant. CDR3: CSARIPGPSFYNEQFF. CDR3 nucleotides: TGCAGTGCTAGGATCCCAGGGCCCAGCTTCTACAATGAGCAGTTCTTC.